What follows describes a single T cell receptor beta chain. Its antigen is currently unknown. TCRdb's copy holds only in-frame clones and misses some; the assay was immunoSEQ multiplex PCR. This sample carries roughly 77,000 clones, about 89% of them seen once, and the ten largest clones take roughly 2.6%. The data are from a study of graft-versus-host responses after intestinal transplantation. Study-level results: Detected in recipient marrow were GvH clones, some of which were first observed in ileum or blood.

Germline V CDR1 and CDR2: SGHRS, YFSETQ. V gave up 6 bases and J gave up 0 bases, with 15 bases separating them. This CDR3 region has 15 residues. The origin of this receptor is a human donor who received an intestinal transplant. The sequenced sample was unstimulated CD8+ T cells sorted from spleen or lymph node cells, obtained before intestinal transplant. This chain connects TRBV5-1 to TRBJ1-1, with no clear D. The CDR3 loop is CASTKSEGMNTEAFF. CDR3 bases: TGCGCCAGCACAAAAAGCGAGGGAATGAACACTGAAGCTTTCTTT.